The next 21 T cell receptor beta chains were all read from a single sample in a study of blood T cell repertoires in COVID-19. The table came from immunoSEQ multiplex PCR; TCRdb's copy has only in-frame clones and leaves some out. The sample lists 45,000 to 55,000 clones, roughly 91% occurring once. The sequenced sample consisted of peripheral blood. The source is a man between 45 and 60 years old with active COVID-19.

The chain is built from TRBV6-5 and TRBJ1-1; D remains unclear. Trimming pared 5 bases from V and 1 base from J, leaving 14 bases between. There are 15 residues in the CDR3. In germline, CDR1 is MNHEY, CDR2 SVGAGI. In DNA form, the CDR3 reads TGTGCCAGCAGTCCAAAAGGTGAGGGGAACACTGAAGCTTTCTTT. Protein sequence: CASSPKGEGNTEAFF.

The chain couples TRBV7-6 to TRBJ2-3; 8 nucleotides align to TRBD2. From germline, CDR1 is SGHVS and CDR2 FNYEAQ. The CDR3 totals 15 residues. With V trimmed by 5 bases and J by 2 bases, 6 bases remained unmatched. This CDR3 is CASSKRGGHTDTQYF. CDR3 nucleotides: TGTGCCAGCAGCAAACGCGGGGGGCACACAGATACGCAGTATTTT.

V usage is TRBV7-8 and J usage is TRBJ1-5; D is undetermined. Trimming pared 3 bases from V and 4 bases from J, leaving 13 bases between. This CDR3 has 15 residues. CDR1 and CDR2 (germline): SGHVS, FQNEAQ. CDR3 sequence: CASSFSRGENQPQHF. The DNA of the CDR3 is TGTGCCAGCAGCTTTTCTCGCGGAGAAAATCAGCCCCAGCATTTT.

The V and J genes are TRBV4-3 and TRBJ2-7; 8 bases map to TRBD1. This CDR3 is built from 17 residues. Germline V lookup: CDR1 LGHNA, CDR2 YSLEER. Unmatched junction bases numbered 11, after V lost 4 bases and J lost 0 bases. The CDR3 DNA reads as TGCGCCAGCAGCCGCAGCTTAACAGGGGGAAGCTCCTACGAGCAGTACTTC. Encoded protein: CASSRSLTGGSSYEQYF.

The rearrangement joins TRBV28 to TRBJ1-5; the D is unclear. The CDR3 is 11 residues long. Germline CDR1 MDHEN, CDR2 SYDVKM. Between the trimmed V and J ends, which lost 4 bases and 7 bases, there was a span of 5 bases. DNA of the CDR3: TGTGCCAGCAGTTCTTTCCAGCCCCAGCATTTT. This sequence encodes CASSSFQPQHF. Full variable domain (outside the CDR3, taken from reference TRBV28 and TRBJ1-5): DVKVTQSSRYLVKRTGEKVFLECVQDMDHENMFWYRQDPGLGLRLIYFSYDVKMKEKGDIPEGYSVSREKKERFSLILESASTNQTSMYLCASSSFQPQHFGDGTRLSIL.

This clone was observed once. The J gene is TRBJ2-7, the V gene TRBV7-8, with D possibly being TRBD1 (5 bases). The germline V gene has CDR1 SGHVS and CDR2 FQNEAQ. The V and J ends lost 3 bases and 1 base respectively, with 10 bases between them. The CDR3 spans 14 residues. For the CDR3, the DNA is TGTGCCAGCAGCTTGGCACAGGTGTCCTACGAGCAGTACTTC. Encoded protein: CASSLAQVSYEQYF.

This sequence joins TRBV29-1 and TRBJ2-6; D is perhaps TRBD2 (5 bases). The CDR3 is 20 amino acids. V was trimmed by 4 bases and J by 0 bases, leaving 25 bases between them. The germline CDR1 and CDR2 sequences are SQVTM and ANQGSEA. CDR3 loop: CSVGLVIMGGYHSGANVLTF. The CDR3 region has the DNA TGCAGCGTTGGGCTGGTTATCATGGGCGGGTACCACTCTGGGGCCAACGTCCTGACTTTC.

This chain joins TRBV24-1 and TRBJ2-3, with 8 bases matching TRBD2. Losses at the gene ends were 2 bases for V and 2 bases for J; bases not matched to a gene: 5. The germline CDR1 and CDR2 sequences are KGHDR and SFDVKD. The CDR3 has 16 residues. The CDR3 spells CATSDYLAGNTDTQYF. DNA for the CDR3: TGTGCCACCAGTGATTACTTAGCGGGAAACACAGATACGCAGTATTTT.

This clone occurred a few times. The chain joins TRBV7-2 to TRBJ1-5; TRBD1 aligns across 8 bases. This CDR3 region has 16 residues. CDR1 and CDR2 from the germline V gene are SGHTA and FQGNSA. V trimming: 3 bases; J trimming: 6 bases; junction bases outside the gene matches: 10. CDR3 residues: CASSLVTGGRAQPQHF. Here the CDR3 DNA reads TGTGCCAGCAGCTTGGTTACAGGGGGGAGAGCTCAGCCCCAGCATTTT.

This clone was seen only a few times. This chain connects TRBV4-2 to TRBJ2-7, with TRBD2 as a possible D gene (6 bases). CDR3 size: 15 residues. Germline assignment: CDR1 LGHNA and CDR2 YNFKEQ. Trimming removed 1 base at V and 4 bases at J, with 14 bases between. The DNA of the CDR3 is TGTGCCAGCAGCCAAGGGCCCGGGAGCGGGTACGAGCAGTACTTC. Residues: CASSQGPGSGYEQYF.

The chain has TRBV24-1 and TRBJ2-1, with a tentative D call TRBD1 (5 bases). Germline CDR1 and CDR2: KGHDR and SFDVKD. The CDR3 is 15 residues long. V was cut by 1 base and J by 5 bases, with 11 bases left in between. The CDR3 region is CATSDLWGQNNEQFF. CDR3 nucleotides: TGTGCCACCAGTGATTTATGGGGCCAGAACAATGAGCAGTTCTTC.

This chain links TRBV3-1 (or the pseudogene TRBV3-2) with TRBJ1-2; TRBD1 matches 7 bases. The CDR3 has 17 amino acids. With 3 bases clipped from V and 3 bases from J, the junction kept 13 bases outside the gene matches. Germline assignment: CDR1 LGHDT and CDR2 YNNKEL (reference sequence). CDR3 sequence reads: CASSHARGNRNYYGYTF. The CDR3, as DNA: TGTGCCAGCAGCCATGCCAGGGGGAACCGCAACTACTATGGCTACACCTTC.

The V gene is TRBV7-2, the J gene TRBJ2-3, with D possibly matching TRBD2 (5 bases). Looked up from germline, CDR1 is SGHTA and CDR2 is FQGNSA. The CDR3 is made up of 14 amino acids. V lost 7 bases and J 4 bases, leaving 15 bases between the germline ends. The CDR3 DNA follows: TGTGCCAGCACCCTAGCCCCGACTGCAGATACGCAGTATTTT. Protein product: CASTLAPTADTQYF.

The chain employs TRBV29-1 and TRBJ2-1; TRBD2 agrees at 9 bases. The CDR3 sequence is 14 residues long. CDR1 and CDR2 from the germline V gene are SQVTM and ANQGSEA. V shed 4 bases and J 8 bases; nucleotides not matched to a gene: 9. The CDR3 sequence is CSVVRREGEDEQFF. In DNA form, the CDR3 reads TGCAGCGTTGTTCGGCGGGAGGGCGAGGATGAGCAGTTCTTC.

The chain is built from TRBV29-1 and TRBJ1-4, with no clear D. The germline CDR1 and CDR2 sequences are SQVTM and ANQGSEA. With 4 bases removed from V and 7 bases from J, the gap between germline ends came to 10 bases. The CDR3 runs to 12 residues. CDR3 protein: CSVAGEGEKLFF. Here the CDR3 DNA reads TGCAGCGTTGCGGGAGAGGGTGAAAAACTGTTTTTT. The full variable domain, its missing parts supplied by reference TRBV29-1 and TRBJ1-4, is SAVISQKPSRDICQRGTSLTIQCQVDSQVTMMFWYRQQPGQSLTLIATANQGSEATYESGFVIDKFPISRPNLTFSTLTVSNMSPEDSSIYLCSVAGEGEKLFFGSGTQLSVL.

This clone showed up just a few times. The chain is built from TRBV10-1 and TRBJ2-5; a possible D gene is TRBD2 (5 bases). V dropped 6 bases and J dropped 2 bases, with 13 bases sitting between them. This CDR3 has 14 amino acids. Looked up from germline, CDR1 is WNHNN and CDR2 is SYGVQD (reference sequence). The CDR3 here is CASSVPGSQETQYF. The CDR3 DNA reads as TGCGCCAGCAGCGTTCCGGGATCGCAAGAGACCCAGTACTTC.

The rearrangement links TRBV6-5 to TRBJ1-1; D not resolved. Germline V CDR1 and CDR2: MNHEY, SVGAGI. CDR3 length: 11 residues. V gave up 2 bases and J gave up 10 bases, with 8 bases separating them. The CDR3 loop is CASSYEGSAFF. DNA for the CDR3: TGTGCCAGCAGTTACGAGGGTTCAGCTTTCTTT.

The chain joins TRBV4-3 to TRBJ1-1; a weak D match, TRBD1 (6 bases). V lost 0 bases and J lost 7, with 15 bases in between. There are 15 residues in the CDR3. Germline values: CDR1 LGHNA, CDR2 YSLEER. The CDR3 loop reads CASSQDLQGFLEAFF. The CDR3 DNA reads TGCGCCAGCAGCCAAGACTTACAGGGTTTCCTTGAAGCTTTCTTT.

This clone was observed a single time. This chain uses TRBV7-9 with TRBJ2-5, with 9 nucleotides matching TRBD2. The CDR3 totals 12 residues. Germline lookup yields CDR1 SEHNR and CDR2 FQNEAQ (reference sequence). Here the CDR3 DNA reads TGTGCGGGCGGGGGGGCCCAAGAGACCCAGTACTTC. It specifies CAGGGAQETQYF.

The chain couples TRBV7-9 to TRBJ2-7; D is possibly TRBD1 (6 bases). The germline V gene has CDR1 SEHNR and CDR2 FQNEAQ (reference sequence). This CDR3 has 14 amino acids. Trimming removed 4 bases from V and 2 bases from J, with 12 bases in between. The CDR3 spells CASSSRDKPYEQYF. For the CDR3, the DNA is TGTGCCAGCAGCTCCAGGGACAAGCCCTACGAGCAGTACTTC.

The CDR3 DNA sequence: TGTGCCAGCAGCGCCGACAGGGTTATGAACACTGAAGCTTTCTTT. Translation gives CASSADRVMNTEAFF. The chain employs TRBV7-9 and TRBJ1-1; TRBD1 matches 7 bases. The length of the CDR3 is 15 residues. From germline, CDR1 is SEHNR and CDR2 FQNEAQ (reference sequence). V trimming: 5 bases; J trimming: 0 bases; junction bases outside the gene matches: 6. Complete variable domain (other parts from reference TRBV7-9 and TRBJ1-1): DTGVSQNPRHKITKRGQNVTFRCDPISEHNRLYWYRQTLGQGPEFLTYFQNEAQLEKSRLLSDRFSAERPKGSFSTLEIQRTEQGDSAMYLCASSADRVMNTEAFFGQGTRLTVV.